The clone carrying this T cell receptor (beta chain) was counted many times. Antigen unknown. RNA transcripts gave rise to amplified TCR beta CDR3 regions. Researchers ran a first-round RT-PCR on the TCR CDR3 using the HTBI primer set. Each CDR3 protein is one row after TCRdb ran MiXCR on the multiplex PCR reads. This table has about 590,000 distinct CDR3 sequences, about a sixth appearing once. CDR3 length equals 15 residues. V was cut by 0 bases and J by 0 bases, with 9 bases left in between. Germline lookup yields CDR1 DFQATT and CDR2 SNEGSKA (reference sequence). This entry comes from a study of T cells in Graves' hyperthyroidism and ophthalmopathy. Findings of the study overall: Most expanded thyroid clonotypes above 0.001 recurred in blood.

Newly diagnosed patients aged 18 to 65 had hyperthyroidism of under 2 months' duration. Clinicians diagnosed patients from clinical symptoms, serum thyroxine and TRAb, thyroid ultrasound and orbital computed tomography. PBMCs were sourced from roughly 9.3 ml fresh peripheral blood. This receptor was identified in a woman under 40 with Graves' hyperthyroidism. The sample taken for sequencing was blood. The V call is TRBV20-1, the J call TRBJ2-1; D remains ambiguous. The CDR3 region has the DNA TGCAGTGCTAGAGATCTGCCGGCCTCCTACAATGAGCAGTTCTTC. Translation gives CSARDLPASYNEQFF.